A single sample is the source of the 6 T cell receptor beta chains below, sequenced in a study of hypomethylating agent response in myelodysplastic syndrome. Method: immunoSEQ multiplex PCR; TCRdb's copy keeps in-frame clones and lacks some. Counted here are thousands of clones, around nine tenths occurring once; the ten biggest clones make up about 11%. Specimen: bone marrow, collected before or after starting hypomethylating agent treatment for myelodysplastic syndrome (not recorded which). The receptors originated from a human donor with myelodysplastic syndrome.

The V gene is TRBV30, the J gene TRBJ2-1; 9 bases map to TRBD1. CDR1 is GTSNPN, CDR2 SVGIG, per germline (reference sequence). V lost 4 bases and J lost 8; bases outside the gene matches: 9. The CDR3 is made up of 14 amino acids. CDR3 DNA sequence: TGTGCCTGGAACGCGGGACAGGGATTCGATGAGCAGTTCTTC. It yields the protein CAWNAGQGFDEQFF.

This sequence joins TRBV18 and TRBJ1-4; TRBD1 matches 8 bases. J lost 6 bases, V lost 1 base, and 4 bases had no gene match. The CDR3 is 15 residues long. Germline V CDR1 and CDR2: KGHSH, LQKENI. The CDR3 coding sequence is TGTGCCAGCTCACCACGGACAGGGTCGCATGAAAAACTGTTTTTT. Amino acids: CASSPRTGSHEKLFF.

The rearrangement joins TRBV11-2 to TRBJ2-1; tentatively, D is TRBD2 (6 bases). CDR1 and CDR2 from the germline V gene are SGHAT and FQNNGV. The CDR3 is 15 residues long. Trimming took 5 bases from V and 1 from J, leaving 12 bases between them. The CDR3 bases are TGTGCCAGCAGCCTCGGGGGTTATTCCTACAATGAGCAGTTCTTC. Protein sequence: CASSLGGYSYNEQFF.

The rearrangement joins TRBV7-6 to TRBJ2-2; TRBD1 aligns across 7 bases. The CDR3 has 16 residues. The germline gives CDR1 SGHVS, CDR2 FNYEAQ. J gave up 3 bases and V 1 base, and 5 bases lay outside the gene matches. In nucleotides, the CDR3 is TGTGCCAGCAGCTTAGTCCCAGGGGGTTACACCGGGGAGCTGTTTTTT. Translating gives CASSLVPGGYTGELFF.

The chain has TRBV4-2 and TRBJ1-2, with TRBD1 matching over 10 bases. The trim removed 0 bases at V and 6 bases at J, leaving 7 bases unmatched. The length of the CDR3 is 16 residues. Germline CDR1 reads LGHNA; CDR2 reads YNFKEQ. DNA for the CDR3: TGTGCCAGCAGCCAAGATCGACAGGGGGCGATGAATGGCTACACCTTC. Translation gives CASSQDRQGAMNGYTF.

The rearrangement joins TRBV5-1 to TRBJ1-2; 9 nucleotides agree with TRBD1. The CDR3 loop spans 16 amino acids. Trimming removed 4 bases from V and 4 bases from J; junction bases left unmatched: 11. Germline lookup yields CDR1 SGHRS and CDR2 YFSETQ. The CDR3 loop reads CASSTGTGNFAYGYTF. CDR3 nucleotide sequence: TGCGCCAGCAGCACGGGGACAGGGAATTTCGCCTATGGCTACACCTTC. Full variable domain (remainder filled in from reference TRBV5-1 and TRBJ1-2): KAGVTQTPRYLIKTRGQQVTLSCSPISGHRSVSWYQQTPGQGLQFLFEYFSETQRNKGNFPGRFSGRQFSNSRSEMNVSTLELGDSALYLCASSTGTGNFAYGYTFGSGTRLTVV.